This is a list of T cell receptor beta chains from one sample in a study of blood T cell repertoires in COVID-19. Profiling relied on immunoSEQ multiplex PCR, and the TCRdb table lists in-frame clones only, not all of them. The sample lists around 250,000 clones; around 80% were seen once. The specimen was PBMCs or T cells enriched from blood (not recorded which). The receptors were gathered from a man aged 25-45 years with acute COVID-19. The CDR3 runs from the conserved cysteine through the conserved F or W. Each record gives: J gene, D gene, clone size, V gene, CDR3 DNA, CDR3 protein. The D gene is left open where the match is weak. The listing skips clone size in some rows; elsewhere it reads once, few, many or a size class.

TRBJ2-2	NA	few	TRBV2	TGTGCCAGCAAGATTGGGGGGTCGAACACCGGGGAGCTGTTTTTT	CASKIGGSNTGELFF
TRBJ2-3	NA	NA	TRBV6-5	TGTGCCAGCAGTTACGGGCAGACTAAAAGCACAGATACGCAGTATTTT	CASSYGQTKSTDTQYF
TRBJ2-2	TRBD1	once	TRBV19	TGTGCCAGTACACAAAATATAATCCCGACAGGGCCCCACGGGGAGCTGTTTTTT	CASTQNIIPTGPHGELFF
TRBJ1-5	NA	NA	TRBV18	TGTGCCAGCTCACCCCAGGGTCGGTCGTCAATTCAGCCCCAGCATTTT	CASSPQGRSSIQPQHF
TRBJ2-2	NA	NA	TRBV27	TGTGCCAGCAGTCTTTCCCCGGGAGTCGGGGAGCTGTTTTTT	CASSLSPGVGELFF
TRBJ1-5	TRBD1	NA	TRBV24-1	TGTGCCACAGGACAGGGCAGCAATCAGCCCCAGCATTTT	CATGQGSNQPQHF
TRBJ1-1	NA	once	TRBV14	TGTGCCAGCAGCCTAACCGGGGAGAACACTGAAGCTTTCTTT	CASSLTGENTEAFF
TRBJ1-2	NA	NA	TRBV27	TGTGCCAGCGCCCCAAACCCTTCAGGGCCGGAGGGCTACACCTTC	CASAPNPSGPEGYTF
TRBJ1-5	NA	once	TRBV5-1	TGCGCCAGTTCGTTAACAGGCAATCAGCCCCAGCATTTT	CASSLTGNQPQHF
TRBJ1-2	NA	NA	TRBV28	TGTGCCAGCAGTACGCCGGGGGGGTTTGGAGGCTACACCTTC	CASSTPGGFGGYTF
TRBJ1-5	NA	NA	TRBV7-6	TGTGCCAGCAGCCAAGGACAGTATAGCAATCAGCCCCAGCATTTT	CASSQGQYSNQPQHF
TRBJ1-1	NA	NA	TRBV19	TGTGCCAGTAAGGCGAGGGGAGGGAACACTGAAGCTTTCTTT	CASKARGGNTEAFF
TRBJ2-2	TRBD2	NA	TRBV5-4	TGTGCCAGCAGCACCCCGGGGGGGAGAGGAACCGGGGAGCTGTTTTTT	CASSTPGGRGTGELFF
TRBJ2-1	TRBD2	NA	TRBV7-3	TGTGCCAGCAGCCCGCCGGGCGGGAGGAGCAATGAGCAGTTCTTC	CASSPPGGRSNEQFF
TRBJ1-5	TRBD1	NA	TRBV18	TGTGCCAGCTCACCGCAACAGGGGAAGGGCAATCAGCCCCAGCATTTT	CASSPQQGKGNQPQHF
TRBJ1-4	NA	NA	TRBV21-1	TGTGCCAGCAGCCCCCCCCTGGCCTGTCCTGCAACTAATGAAAAACTGTTTTTT	CASSPPLACPATNEKLFF
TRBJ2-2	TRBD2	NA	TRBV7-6	TGTGCCAGCAGCCCTCGCCCAGCGGGAAACACCGGGGAGCTGTTTTTT	CASSPRPAGNTGELFF